These 10 T cell receptor beta chains were all obtained from the same sample, sequenced in a study of blood T cell repertoires in COVID-19. Produced via immunoSEQ multiplex PCR; TCRdb's table is partial and in-frame only. The table includes over 65,000 clones, over 75% detected once. Material: peripheral blood. The receptors were sampled from a human donor in a cohort sampled during active COVID-19.

Written as DNA, the CDR3 is TGCAGCGTCGAGCGGGGCAGGGCCGCTGGCTACACCTTC. Its protein product is CSVERGRAAGYTF. The rearrangement uses TRBV29-1 and TRBJ1-2; a weak D match, TRBD1 (5 bases). This CDR3 is 13 amino acids long. Trimming took 6 bases from V and 7 from J, leaving 18 bases between them. Germline CDR1 is SQVTM and CDR2 is ANQGSEA.

As to this clone: One end of the junction varies from germline; a read error may be responsible. The CDR3 protein is CASRFREKLFF. Written as DNA, the CDR3 is TGTGCCAGCCGTTTTCGGGAAAAACTGTTTTTT. The chain employs TRBV27 and TRBJ1-4; D gene unclear. The V gene's germline CDR1 is MNHEY and CDR2 SMNVEV (reference sequence). The CDR3 covers 11 residues.

The gene calls are TRBV15 and TRBJ1-1, with no clear D. V lost 3 bases and J lost 0, with 5 bases in between. Germline-derived CDR1 and CDR2 are LNHNV and YYDKDF (reference sequence). The CDR3 extends over 13 amino acids. The CDR3 here is CATSSTVNTEAFF. The CDR3 DNA is TGTGCCACCAGCAGCACAGTGAACACTGAAGCTTTCTTT.

The V gene is TRBV27, the J gene TRBJ1-2; 9 positions agree with TRBD1. This CDR3 has 15 residues. Per the germline V gene, CDR1 is MNHEY and CDR2 is SMNVEV (reference sequence). Trimming cost V 6 bases and J 8 bases; bases outside gene matches: 13. This CDR3 is CASRLTLQGASGYTF. For the CDR3, the DNA is TGTGCCAGCAGGCTTACGCTACAGGGGGCGTCGGGCTACACCTTC.

The rearrangement joins TRBV2 to TRBJ2-2; no reliable D call. The germline V and J ends were trimmed by 7 bases and 6 bases, with 12 bases remaining between them. Germline CDR1 reads SNHLY; CDR2 reads FYNNEI. This CDR3 region has 13 residues. DNA of the CDR3: TGTGCCAGCACCTCGAATCTAGCCGGGGAGCTGTTTTTT. It translates to CASTSNLAGELFF.

The rearrangement joins TRBV4-3 to TRBJ1-3, with 7 bases aligning to TRBD1. This CDR3 region has 18 residues. Germline V gives CDR1 LGHNA, CDR2 YSLEER. The junction had 8 bases not matched to a gene; V was cut back by 0 bases and J by 0 bases. The chain's CDR3 is CASSQEGPDRSSGNTIYF. The DNA of the CDR3 is TGCGCCAGCAGCCAAGAAGGGCCGGACAGGAGCTCTGGAAACACCATATATTTT.

The rearrangement joins TRBV6-5 to TRBJ1-2, with 9 bases fitting TRBD1. Per the germline V gene, CDR1 is MNHEY and CDR2 is SVGAGI. The CDR3 is made up of 13 amino acids. The J segment lost 8 bases and the V segment lost 5 bases, leaving 6 bases of the junction unmatched. Here the CDR3 reads CASSRTGAGGYTF. CDR3 coding DNA: TGTGCCAGCAGTAGGACAGGGGCCGGCGGCTACACCTTC.

The chain combines TRBV30 with TRBJ1-5; the match to TRBD1 covers 7 bases. This CDR3 region has 18 residues. The germline V gene has CDR1 GTSNPN and CDR2 SVGIG (reference sequence). V lost 0 bases to trimming and J lost 5 bases; unmatched junction nucleotides: 16. CDR3 sequence (DNA): TGTGCCTGGAGTGTACGCTCAGGGGGGTTGAGTTCGGATCAGCCCCAGCATTTT. As protein: CAWSVRSGGLSSDQPQHF.

V gene TRBV29-1 combines with J gene TRBJ2-7; a weak D match, TRBD2 (5 bases). Trimming removed 5 bases at V and 6 bases at J, with 17 bases between. The CDR3 is 13 residues long. Germline CDR1 and CDR2: SQVTM and ANQGSEA. The CDR3 loop reads CSVLTDGGGEQYF. CDR3 coding DNA: TGCAGCGTTTTAACGGACGGCGGAGGCGAGCAGTACTTC.

The chain is built from TRBV9 and TRBJ2-7; TRBD1 aligns across 7 bases. V lost 3 bases and J lost 5; bases outside the gene matches: 8. Germline loops: CDR1 SGDLS, CDR2 YYNGEE. The CDR3 runs to 14 residues. The CDR3 protein is CASSAGQWGNEQYF. In DNA, the CDR3 is TGTGCCAGCAGCGCGGGACAGTGGGGGAACGAGCAGTACTTC.